This entry concerns a single TCR beta chain. Its specific antigen is unknown. Base qualities are not provided; no much larger clone lies one nucleotide away. CDR1 and CDR2 (SQVTM, ANQGSEA) derive from the germline V gene. Trimming accounts for 4 bases at V and 7 bases at J, while the number of junction bases matched to no gene is 4. From the cysteine through the phenylalanine, the CDR3 covers 14 amino acids. Kept here is only the CDR3 DNA, which spans 42 bases and is read in frame from base 1. The TCR beta CDR3 regions were amplified from RNA transcripts. The TCR CDR3 was subjected to a first round of RT-PCR using the HTBI primer set and the Qiagen OneStep RT-PCR kit. Libraries were constructed in a second round of multiplex PCR, after which size selection and purification were performed. Libraries were sequenced paired-end with 100 bp reads on an Illumina HiSeq2000. From the authors' description of their analysis: SOAPnuke was used to process the raw data, with reads discarded if the reads contained adapters or uncalled bases, had a mean Phred below 15, or lacked an exact constant-primer or identifier match. COPE v1.2.5 was used to merge the high-quality paired reads, and each unique nucleotide sequence was defined as a clonotype. Clonotypes were aligned to IMGT TRBV, TRBD and TRBJ reference segments using MiTCR v1.1. The analysis included only V-J combinations with a frequency above 0.0001, which together covered around 99% of the repertoires. A TCS score was defined as the ratio of F50 (clonal expansion) to E x V (chaos), with BLOSUM62-based TCRdist applied between CDR3 peptides within each V-J. Welch's t-statistics and random forest reduced 500 to 550 V-J features to 10 to 15, which were used in a naive Bayes classifier (R e1071). The similarity between thyroid and blood repertoires was quantified using the Morisita-Horn index. TCRdb cleaned the public reads at Q25 with fastp, built clones with MiXCR and kept in-frame beta chains. Each CDR3 protein gets just one entry, which takes the most common genes and DNA from the rows behind it. These V and J calls derive from TCRdb rather than the authors' analysis. This sample holds about 46,000 distinct CDR3 sequences; approximately 49% were observed only once. Roughly 32% of the sample is taken by the ten largest.

The data stem from a study of T cells in Graves' hyperthyroidism and ophthalmopathy (dated by TCRdb to between 2018 and 2020). The study in broad terms: TCR V-J signatures able to tell the groups apart were searched for in a discovery cohort of 90 to 100 patients, of whom roughly 42 had Graves' ophthalmopathy and 55 to 65 had stable Graves' hyperthyroidism. An independent validation cohort of under 20 hyperthyroidism patients and 15 or so patients who later progressed to ophthalmopathy tested prospective prediction of ophthalmopathy. For training and testing, the 100 or so patients in the discovery cohort were randomly divided in a 7:3 ratio. In addition, the study compared T-cell repertoires in thyroid tissue and in blood from five to seven Graves' hyperthyroidism patients. Following sampling, methimazole starting at 30 mg daily was given to hyperthyroidism patients, and high-dose intravenous methylprednisolone was given to ophthalmopathy patients. The paper reports TCR Vbeta CDR3 sequencing of over 130 peripheral blood samples: approximately 41 ophthalmopathy, fewer than 80 hyperthyroidism and approximately 17 progressor patients.

Stable Graves' hyperthyroidism was defined as the absence of progression to ophthalmopathy over 18 months of follow-up. Hyperthyroidism patients were newly diagnosed, had a disease duration of under 2 months, and were aged 18 to 65 years. Exclusion was applied to patients with uncontrolled infections, other autoimmune diseases, pregnancy or lactation. Diagnoses were based on clinical symptoms, serum thyroxine and TRAb, thyroid ultrasound and orbital computed tomography. Total RNA was extracted with Trizol reagent, and quality was checked on an Agilent 2100 Bioanalyzer. Overall results and qualifications from the work: No statistical method was used to fix the sample size in advance, and group allocation was not hidden from the investigators. In cross-validation, a model built on a 13 V-J signature told ophthalmopathy apart from stable hyperthyroidism with roughly 87% sensitivity and roughly 82% specificity, and in testing the same model reached 80%/75%. Blood samples also contained most of the expanded thyroid clonotypes (frequency above 0.001), which suggests that blood repertoires may reflect thyroid immune responses. In validation, the model predicted progression to ophthalmopathy a median of roughly 6.5 months before onset, with roughly 71% sensitivity and 72.22% specificity.

The source is a woman aged 50 to 60 with Graves' hyperthyroidism. What was sequenced was peripheral blood or thyroid tissue (not recorded which). Recombination linked TRBV29-1 to TRBJ1-6; 10 middle bases align to TRBD1. The CDR3 is CSVGTGGLNSPLHF. The bases are TGCAGCGTTGGGACAGGGGGTCTAAATTCACCCCTCCACTTT.